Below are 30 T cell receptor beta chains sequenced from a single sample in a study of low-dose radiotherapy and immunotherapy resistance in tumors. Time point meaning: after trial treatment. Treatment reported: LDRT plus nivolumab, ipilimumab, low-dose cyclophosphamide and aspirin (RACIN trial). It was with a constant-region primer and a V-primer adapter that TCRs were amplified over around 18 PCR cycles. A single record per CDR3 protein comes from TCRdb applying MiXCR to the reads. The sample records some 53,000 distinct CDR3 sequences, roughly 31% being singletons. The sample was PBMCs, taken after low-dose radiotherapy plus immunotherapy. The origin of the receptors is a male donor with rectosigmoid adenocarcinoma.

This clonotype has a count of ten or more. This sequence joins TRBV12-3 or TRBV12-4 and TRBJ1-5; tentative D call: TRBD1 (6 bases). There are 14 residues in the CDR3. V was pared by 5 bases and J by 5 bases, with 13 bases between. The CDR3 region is CASSPQGLDQPQHF. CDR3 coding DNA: TGTGCCAGCAGTCCTCAGGGGTTGGATCAGCCCCAGCATTTT.

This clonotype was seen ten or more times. CDR3 in DNA: TGTGCCAGCAGTTCCCCCGCGGGGGGCTCCTACAATGAGCAGTTCTTC. Translated: CASSSPAGGSYNEQFF. The rearrangement uses TRBV6-2 or TRBV6-3 and TRBJ2-1, with 8 bases aligning to TRBD2. The germline V gene encodes CDR1 MNHEY and CDR2 SVGEGT. The V and J ends lost 4 bases and 0 bases, in that order; junction bases with no gene match: 5. The CDR3 totals 16 residues.

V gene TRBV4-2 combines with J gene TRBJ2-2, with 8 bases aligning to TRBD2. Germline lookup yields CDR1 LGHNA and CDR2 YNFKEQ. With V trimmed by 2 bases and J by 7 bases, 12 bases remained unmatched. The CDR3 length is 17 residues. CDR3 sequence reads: CASSQTPGRGDIGELFF. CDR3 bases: TGTGCCAGCAGCCAAACGCCCGGGCGGGGGGATATCGGGGAGCTGTTTTTT.

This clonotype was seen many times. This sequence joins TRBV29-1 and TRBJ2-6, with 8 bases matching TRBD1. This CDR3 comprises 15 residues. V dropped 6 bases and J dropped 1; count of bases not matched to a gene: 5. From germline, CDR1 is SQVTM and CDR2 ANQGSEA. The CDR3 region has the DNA TGCAGCGTGGGAAGACAGGGGTCTGGGGCCAACGTCCTGACTTTC. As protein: CSVGRQGSGANVLTF. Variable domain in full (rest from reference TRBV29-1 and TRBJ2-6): SAVISQKPSRDICQRGTSLTIQCQVDSQVTMMFWYRQQPGQSLTLIATANQGSEATYESGFVIDKFPISRPNLTFSTLTVSNMSPEDSSIYLCSVGRQGSGANVLTFGAGSRLTVL.

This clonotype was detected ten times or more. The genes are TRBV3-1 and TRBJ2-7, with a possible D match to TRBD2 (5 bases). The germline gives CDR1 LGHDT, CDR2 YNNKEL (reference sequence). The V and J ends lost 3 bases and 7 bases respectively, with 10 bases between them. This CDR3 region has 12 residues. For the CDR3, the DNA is TGTGCCAGCAGCCAGCGGGCCCGAGAGCAGTACTTC. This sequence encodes CASSQRAREQYF.

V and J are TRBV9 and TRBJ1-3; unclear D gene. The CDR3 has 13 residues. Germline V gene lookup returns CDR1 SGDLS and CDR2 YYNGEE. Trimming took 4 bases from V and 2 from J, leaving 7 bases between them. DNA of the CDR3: TGTGCCAGCAGCATAAGAGCTGGAAACACCATATATTTT. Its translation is CASSIRAGNTIYF.

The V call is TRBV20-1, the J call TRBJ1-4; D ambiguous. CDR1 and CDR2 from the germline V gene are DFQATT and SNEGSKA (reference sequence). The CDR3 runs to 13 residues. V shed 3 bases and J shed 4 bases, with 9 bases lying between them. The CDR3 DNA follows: TGCAGTGCTAGGAAGGGATTTAATGAAAAACTGTTTTTT. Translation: CSARKGFNEKLFF.

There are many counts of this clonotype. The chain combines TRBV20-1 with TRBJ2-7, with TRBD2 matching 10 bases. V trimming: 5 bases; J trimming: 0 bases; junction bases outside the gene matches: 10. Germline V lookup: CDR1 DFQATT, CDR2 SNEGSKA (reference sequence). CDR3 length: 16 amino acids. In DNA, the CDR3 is TGCAGTGCTCGCCACCCGATAGCGGGGGGCTCCTACGAGCAGTACTTC. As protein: CSARHPIAGGSYEQYF.

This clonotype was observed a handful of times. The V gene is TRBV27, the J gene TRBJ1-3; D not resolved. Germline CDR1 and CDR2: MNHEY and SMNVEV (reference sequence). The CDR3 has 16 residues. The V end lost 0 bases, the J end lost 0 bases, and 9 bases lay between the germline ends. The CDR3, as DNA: TGTGCCAGCAGTTTATCGCTGCGCTTCTCTGGAAACACCATATATTTT. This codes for CASSLSLRFSGNTIYF.

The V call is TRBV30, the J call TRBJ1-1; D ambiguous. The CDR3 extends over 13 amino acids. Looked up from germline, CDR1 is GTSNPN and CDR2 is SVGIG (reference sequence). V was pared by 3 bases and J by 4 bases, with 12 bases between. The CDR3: CAWRGRGSTEAFF. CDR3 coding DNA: TGTGCCTGGAGAGGCAGAGGAAGCACTGAAGCTTTCTTT.

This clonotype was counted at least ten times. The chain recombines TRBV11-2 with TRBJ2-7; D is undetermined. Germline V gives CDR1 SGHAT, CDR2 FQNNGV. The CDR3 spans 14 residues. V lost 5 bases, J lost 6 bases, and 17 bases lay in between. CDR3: CASSATRSGSEQYF. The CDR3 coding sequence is TGTGCCAGCAGCGCAACACGGTCGGGCAGCGAGCAGTACTTC. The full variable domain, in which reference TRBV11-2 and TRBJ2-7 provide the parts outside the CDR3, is EAGVAQSPRYKIIEKRQSVAFWCNPISGHATLYWYQQILGQGPKLLIQFQNNGVVDDSQLPKDRFSAERLKGVDSTLKIQPAKLEDSAVYLCASSATRSGSEQYFGPGTRLTVT.

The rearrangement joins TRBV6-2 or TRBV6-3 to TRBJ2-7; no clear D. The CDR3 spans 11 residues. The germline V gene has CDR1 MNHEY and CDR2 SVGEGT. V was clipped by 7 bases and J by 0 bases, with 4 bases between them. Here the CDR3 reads CASTNSYEQYF. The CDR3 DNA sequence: TGTGCCAGCACTAACTCCTACGAGCAGTACTTC.

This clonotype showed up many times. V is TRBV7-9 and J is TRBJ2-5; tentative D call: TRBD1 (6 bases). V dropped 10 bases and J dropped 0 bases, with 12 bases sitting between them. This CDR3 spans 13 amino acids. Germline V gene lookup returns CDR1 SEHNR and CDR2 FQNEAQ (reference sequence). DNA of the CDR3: TGTGCCACCCTGGGACAAAACCAAGAGACCCAGTACTTC. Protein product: CATLGQNQETQYF.

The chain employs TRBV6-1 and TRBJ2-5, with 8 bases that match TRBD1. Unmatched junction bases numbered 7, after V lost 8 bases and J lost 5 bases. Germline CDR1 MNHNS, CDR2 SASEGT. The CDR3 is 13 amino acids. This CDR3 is CASWRQGWETQYF. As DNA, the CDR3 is TGTGCCAGCTGGAGACAGGGGTGGGAGACCCAGTACTTC.

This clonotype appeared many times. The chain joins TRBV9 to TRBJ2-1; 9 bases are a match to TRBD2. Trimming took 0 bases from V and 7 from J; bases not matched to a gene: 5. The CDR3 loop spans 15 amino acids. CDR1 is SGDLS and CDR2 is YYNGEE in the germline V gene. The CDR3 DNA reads TGTGCCAGCAGCGTAGAAGCTAGCGGGGCGAATGAGCAGTTCTTC. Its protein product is CASSVEASGANEQFF.

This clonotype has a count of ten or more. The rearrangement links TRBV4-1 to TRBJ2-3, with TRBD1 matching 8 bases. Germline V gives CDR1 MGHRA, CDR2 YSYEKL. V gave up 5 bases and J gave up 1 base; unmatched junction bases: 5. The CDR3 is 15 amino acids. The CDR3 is CASSFQGAGTDTQYF. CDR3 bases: TGCGCCAGCAGCTTCCAGGGGGCGGGCACAGATACGCAGTATTTT.

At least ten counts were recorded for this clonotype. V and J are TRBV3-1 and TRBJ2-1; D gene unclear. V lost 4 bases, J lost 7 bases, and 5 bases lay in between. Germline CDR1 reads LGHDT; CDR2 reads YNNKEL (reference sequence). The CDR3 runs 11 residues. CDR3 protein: CASSLLNEQFF. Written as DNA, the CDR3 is TGTGCCAGCAGCCTATTAAATGAGCAGTTCTTC.

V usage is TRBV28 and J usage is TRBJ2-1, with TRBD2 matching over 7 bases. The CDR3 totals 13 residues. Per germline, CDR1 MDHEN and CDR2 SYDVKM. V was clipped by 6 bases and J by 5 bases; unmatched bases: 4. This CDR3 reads CASRRGGDNEQFF. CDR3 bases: TGTGCCAGCAGGCGCGGGGGTGACAATGAGCAGTTCTTC.

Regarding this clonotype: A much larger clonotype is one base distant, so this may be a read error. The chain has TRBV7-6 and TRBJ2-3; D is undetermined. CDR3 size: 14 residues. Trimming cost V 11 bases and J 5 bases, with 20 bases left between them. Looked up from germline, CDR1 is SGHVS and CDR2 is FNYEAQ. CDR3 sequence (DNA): TGTGCCGCCTGGAGCAGCCCTGGCTTAGATACGCAGTATTTT. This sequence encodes CAAWSSPGLDTQYF.

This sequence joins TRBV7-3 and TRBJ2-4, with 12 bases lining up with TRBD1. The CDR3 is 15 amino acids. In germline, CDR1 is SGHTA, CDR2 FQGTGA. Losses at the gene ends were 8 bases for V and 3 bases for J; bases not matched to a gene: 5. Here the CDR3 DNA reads TGTGCCAGCTCCGGGACAGGGGGCCTCAAAAACATTCAGTACTTC. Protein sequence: CASSGTGGLKNIQYF.

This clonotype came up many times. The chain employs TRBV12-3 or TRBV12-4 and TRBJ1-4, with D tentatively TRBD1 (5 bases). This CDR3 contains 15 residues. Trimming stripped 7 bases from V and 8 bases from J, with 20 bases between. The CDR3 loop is CASTSGDTESEKLFF. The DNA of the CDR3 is TGTGCCAGCACCTCGGGGGATACGGAGTCGGAAAAACTGTTTTTT.

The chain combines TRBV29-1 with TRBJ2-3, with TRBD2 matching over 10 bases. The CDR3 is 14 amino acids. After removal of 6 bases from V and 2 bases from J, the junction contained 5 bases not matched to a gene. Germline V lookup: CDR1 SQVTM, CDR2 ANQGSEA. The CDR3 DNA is TGCAGCGTCGCCGGGACTAGCGCCACAGATACGCAGTATTTT. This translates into CSVAGTSATDTQYF.

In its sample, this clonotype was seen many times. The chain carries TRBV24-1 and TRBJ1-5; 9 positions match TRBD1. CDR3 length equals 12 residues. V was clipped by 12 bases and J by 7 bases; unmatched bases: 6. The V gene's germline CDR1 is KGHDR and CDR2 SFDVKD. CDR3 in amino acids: CAPGQGGQPQHF. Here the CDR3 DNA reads TGTGCCCCGGGACAGGGAGGGCAGCCCCAGCATTTT.

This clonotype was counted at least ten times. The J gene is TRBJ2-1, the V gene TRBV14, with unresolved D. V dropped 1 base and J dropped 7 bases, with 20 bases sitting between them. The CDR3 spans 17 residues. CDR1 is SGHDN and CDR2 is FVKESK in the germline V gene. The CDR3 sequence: CASSQVRTSPRKNEQFF. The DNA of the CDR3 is TGTGCCAGCAGCCAAGTCAGGACCTCACCCAGGAAGAATGAGCAGTTCTTC.

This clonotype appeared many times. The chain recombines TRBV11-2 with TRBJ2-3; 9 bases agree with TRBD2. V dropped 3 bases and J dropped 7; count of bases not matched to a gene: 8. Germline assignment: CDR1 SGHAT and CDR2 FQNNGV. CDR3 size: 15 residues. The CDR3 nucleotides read TGTGCCAGCAGCTTTGCGGGGGGGGGTTTAAATACGCAGTATTTT. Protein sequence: CASSFAGGGLNTQYF. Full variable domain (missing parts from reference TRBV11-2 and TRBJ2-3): EAGVAQSPRYKIIEKRQSVAFWCNPISGHATLYWYQQILGQGPKLLIQFQNNGVVDDSQLPKDRFSAERLKGVDSTLKIQPAKLEDSAVYLCASSFAGGGLNTQYFGPGTRLTVL.

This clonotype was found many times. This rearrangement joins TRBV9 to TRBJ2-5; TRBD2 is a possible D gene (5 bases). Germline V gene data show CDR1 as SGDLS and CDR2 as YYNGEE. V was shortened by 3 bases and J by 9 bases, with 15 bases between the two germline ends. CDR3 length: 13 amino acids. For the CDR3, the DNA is TGTGCCAGCAGCGACGAGGGCTCCGCTTCCCAGTACTTC. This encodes CASSDEGSASQYF.

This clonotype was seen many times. CDR3 sequence: CASSLRSDRGLDTQYF. The CDR3, as DNA: TGTGCCAGCAGTCTAAGGTCGGACAGGGGTTTGGATACGCAGTATTTT. The chain joins TRBV6-2 or TRBV6-3 to TRBJ2-3; TRBD1 matches 9 bases. This CDR3 region has 16 residues. In germline, CDR1 is MNHEY, CDR2 SVGEGT. V was pared by 5 bases and J by 6 bases, with 12 bases of the junction left unmatched.

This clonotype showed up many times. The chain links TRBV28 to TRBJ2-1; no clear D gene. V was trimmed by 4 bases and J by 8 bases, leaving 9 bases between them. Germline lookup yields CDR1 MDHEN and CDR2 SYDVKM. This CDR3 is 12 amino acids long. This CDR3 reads CASSYSNYEQFF. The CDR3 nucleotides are TGTGCCAGCAGTTACTCTAACTATGAGCAGTTCTTC. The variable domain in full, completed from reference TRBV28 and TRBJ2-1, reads DVKVTQSSRYLVKRTGEKVFLECVQDMDHENMFWYRQDPGLGLRLIYFSYDVKMKEKGDIPEGYSVSREKKERFSLILESASTNQTSMYLCASSYSNYEQFFGPGTRLTVL.

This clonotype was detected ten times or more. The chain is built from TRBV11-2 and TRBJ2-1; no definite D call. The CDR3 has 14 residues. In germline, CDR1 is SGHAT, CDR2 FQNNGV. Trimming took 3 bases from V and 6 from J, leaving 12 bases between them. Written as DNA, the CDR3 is TGTGCCAGCAGCTTTACCCTGGGCAGCAATGAGCAGTTCTTC. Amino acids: CASSFTLGSNEQFF.

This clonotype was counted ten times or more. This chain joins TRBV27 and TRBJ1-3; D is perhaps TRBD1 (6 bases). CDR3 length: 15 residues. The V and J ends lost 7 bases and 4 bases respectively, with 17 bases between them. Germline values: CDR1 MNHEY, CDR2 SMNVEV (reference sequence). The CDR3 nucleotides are TGTGCCAGCACTTTCAGGGGTTTATCAGGAAACACCATATATTTT. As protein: CASTFRGLSGNTIYF.